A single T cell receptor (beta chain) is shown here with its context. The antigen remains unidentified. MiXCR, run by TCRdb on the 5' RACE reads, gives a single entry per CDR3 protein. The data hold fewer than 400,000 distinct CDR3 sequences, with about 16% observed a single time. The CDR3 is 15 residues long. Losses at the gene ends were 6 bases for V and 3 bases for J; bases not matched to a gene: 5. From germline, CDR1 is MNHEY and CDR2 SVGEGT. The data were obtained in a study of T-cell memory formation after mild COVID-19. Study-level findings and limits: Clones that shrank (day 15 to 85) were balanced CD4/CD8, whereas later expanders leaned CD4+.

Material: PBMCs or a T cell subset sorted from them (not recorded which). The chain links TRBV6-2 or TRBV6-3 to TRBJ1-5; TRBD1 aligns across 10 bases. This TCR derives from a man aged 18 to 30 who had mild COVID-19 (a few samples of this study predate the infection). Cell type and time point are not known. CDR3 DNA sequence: TGTGCCAGCAGACCGACAGGGGGCTTCAATCAGCCCCAGCATTTT. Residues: CASRPTGGFNQPQHF.